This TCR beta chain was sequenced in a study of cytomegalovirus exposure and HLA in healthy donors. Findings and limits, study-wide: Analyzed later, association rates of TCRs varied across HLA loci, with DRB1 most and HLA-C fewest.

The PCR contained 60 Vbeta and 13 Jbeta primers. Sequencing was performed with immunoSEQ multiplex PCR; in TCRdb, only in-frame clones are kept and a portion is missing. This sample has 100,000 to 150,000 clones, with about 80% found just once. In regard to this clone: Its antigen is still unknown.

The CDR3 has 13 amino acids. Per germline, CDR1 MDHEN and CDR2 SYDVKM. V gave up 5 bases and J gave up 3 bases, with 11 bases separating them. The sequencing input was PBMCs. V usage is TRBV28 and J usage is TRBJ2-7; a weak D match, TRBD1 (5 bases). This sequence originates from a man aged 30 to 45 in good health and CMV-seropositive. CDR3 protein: CASSLDRFYEQYF. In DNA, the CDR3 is TGTGCCAGCAGTCTAGACAGATTCTACGAGCAGTACTTC.